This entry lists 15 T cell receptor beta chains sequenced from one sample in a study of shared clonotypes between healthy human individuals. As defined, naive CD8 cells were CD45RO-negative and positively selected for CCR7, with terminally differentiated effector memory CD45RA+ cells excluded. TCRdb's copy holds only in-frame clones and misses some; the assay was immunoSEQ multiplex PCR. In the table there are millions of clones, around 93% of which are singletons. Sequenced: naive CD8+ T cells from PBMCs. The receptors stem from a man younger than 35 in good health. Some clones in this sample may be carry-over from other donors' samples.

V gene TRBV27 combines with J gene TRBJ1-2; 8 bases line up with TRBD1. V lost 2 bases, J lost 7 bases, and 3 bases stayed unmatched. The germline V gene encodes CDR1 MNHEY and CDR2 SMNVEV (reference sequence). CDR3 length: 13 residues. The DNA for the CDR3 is TGTGCCAGCAGTTTAAGGACAGGGCGTGGCTACACCTTC. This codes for CASSLRTGRGYTF.

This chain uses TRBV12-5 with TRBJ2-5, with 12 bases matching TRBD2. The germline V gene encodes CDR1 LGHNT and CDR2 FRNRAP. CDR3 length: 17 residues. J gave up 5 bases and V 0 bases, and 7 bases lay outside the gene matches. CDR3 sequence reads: CASGLVSPSGRVETQYF. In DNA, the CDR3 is TGTGCTAGTGGTTTGGTTTCCCCTAGCGGGAGGGTGGAGACCCAGTACTTC.

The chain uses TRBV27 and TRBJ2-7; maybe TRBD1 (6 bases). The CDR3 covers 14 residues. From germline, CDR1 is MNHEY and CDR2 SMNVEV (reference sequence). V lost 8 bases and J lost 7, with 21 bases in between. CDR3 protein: CASALSGQSWEQYF. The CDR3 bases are TGTGCCAGCGCCCTGTCAGGACAGTCTTGGGAGCAGTACTTC.

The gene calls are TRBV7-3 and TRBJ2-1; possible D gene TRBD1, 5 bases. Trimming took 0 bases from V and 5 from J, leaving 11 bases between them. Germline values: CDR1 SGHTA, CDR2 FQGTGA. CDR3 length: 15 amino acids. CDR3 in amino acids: CASSLTGAGDNEQFF. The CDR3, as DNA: TGTGCCAGCAGCTTAACAGGGGCTGGCGACAATGAGCAGTTCTTC.

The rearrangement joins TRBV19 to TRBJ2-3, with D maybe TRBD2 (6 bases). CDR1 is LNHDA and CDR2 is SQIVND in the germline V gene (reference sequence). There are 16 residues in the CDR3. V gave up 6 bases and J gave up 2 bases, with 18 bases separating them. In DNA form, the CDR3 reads TGTGCCAGTAGCCTAGGACGGGGGTTGGCCACAGATACGCAGTATTTT. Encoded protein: CASSLGRGLATDTQYF.

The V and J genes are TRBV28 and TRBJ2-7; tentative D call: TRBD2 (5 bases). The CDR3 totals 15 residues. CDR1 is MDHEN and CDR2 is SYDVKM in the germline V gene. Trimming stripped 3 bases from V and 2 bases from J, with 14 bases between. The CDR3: CASSFNLQEAYEQYF. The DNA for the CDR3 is TGTGCCAGCAGTTTCAACCTGCAGGAGGCCTACGAGCAGTACTTC.

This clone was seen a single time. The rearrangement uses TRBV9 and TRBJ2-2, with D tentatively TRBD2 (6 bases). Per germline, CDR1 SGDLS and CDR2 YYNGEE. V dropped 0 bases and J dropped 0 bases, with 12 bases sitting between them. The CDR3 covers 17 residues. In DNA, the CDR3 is TGTGCCAGCAGCGTAGCTATCCGGGAGCCGAACACCGGGGAGCTGTTTTTT. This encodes CASSVAIREPNTGELFF.

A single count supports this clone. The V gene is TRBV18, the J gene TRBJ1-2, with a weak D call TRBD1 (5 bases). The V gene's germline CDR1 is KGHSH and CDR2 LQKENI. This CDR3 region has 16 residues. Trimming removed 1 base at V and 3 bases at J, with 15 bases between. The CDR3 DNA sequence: TGTGCCAGCTCACCACGGGCAGGCGAAGGGGACTATGGCTACACCTTC. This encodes CASSPRAGEGDYGYTF.

The CDR3 region is CASIMGRGGETQYF. The DNA for the CDR3 is TGTGCCAGCATTATGGGCCGAGGAGGTGAGACCCAGTACTTC. This sequence joins TRBV2 and TRBJ2-5, with D possibly being TRBD2 (5 bases). V lost 7 bases to trimming and J lost 5 bases, with 17 bases between them. Germline V CDR1 and CDR2: SNHLY, FYNNEI. The length of the CDR3 is 14 residues.

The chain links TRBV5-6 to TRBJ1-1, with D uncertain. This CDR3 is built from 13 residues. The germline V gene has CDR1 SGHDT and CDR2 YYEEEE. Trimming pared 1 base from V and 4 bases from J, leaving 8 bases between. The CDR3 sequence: CASSLQSGTEAFF. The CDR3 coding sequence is TGTGCCAGCAGCTTGCAGTCAGGCACTGAAGCTTTCTTT.

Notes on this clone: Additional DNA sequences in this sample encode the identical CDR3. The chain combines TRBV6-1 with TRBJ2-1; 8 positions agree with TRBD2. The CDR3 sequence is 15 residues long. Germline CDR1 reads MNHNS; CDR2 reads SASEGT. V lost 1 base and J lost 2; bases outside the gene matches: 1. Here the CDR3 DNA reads TGTGCCAGCAGTGAAGGACTAGCGCCCTACAATGAGCAGTTCTTC. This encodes CASSEGLAPYNEQFF.

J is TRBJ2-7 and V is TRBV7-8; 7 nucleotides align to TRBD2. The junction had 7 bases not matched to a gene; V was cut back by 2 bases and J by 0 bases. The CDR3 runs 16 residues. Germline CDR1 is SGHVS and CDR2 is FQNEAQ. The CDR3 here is CASSLRASGASYEQYF. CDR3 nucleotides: TGTGCCAGCAGCTTACGGGCTAGCGGCGCCTCCTACGAGCAGTACTTC.

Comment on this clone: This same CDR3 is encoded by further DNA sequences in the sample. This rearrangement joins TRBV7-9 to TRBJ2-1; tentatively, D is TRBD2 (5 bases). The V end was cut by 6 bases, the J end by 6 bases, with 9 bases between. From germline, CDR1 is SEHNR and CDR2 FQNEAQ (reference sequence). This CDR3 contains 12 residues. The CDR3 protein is CASSSGLNEQFF. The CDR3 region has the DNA TGTGCCAGCAGTTCAGGACTCAATGAGCAGTTCTTC.

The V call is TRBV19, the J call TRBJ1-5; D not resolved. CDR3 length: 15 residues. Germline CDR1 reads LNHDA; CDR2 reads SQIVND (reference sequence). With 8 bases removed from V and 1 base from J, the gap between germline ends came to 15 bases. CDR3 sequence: CASEPYWASNQPQHF. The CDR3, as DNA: TGTGCCAGTGAACCCTATTGGGCAAGCAATCAGCCCCAGCATTTT.

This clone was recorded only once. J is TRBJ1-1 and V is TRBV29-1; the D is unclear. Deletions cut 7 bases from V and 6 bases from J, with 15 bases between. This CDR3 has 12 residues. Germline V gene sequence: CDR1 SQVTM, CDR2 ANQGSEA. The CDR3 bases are TGCAGCGATCATCCGGGTAGGGCTGAAGCTTTCTTT. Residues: CSDHPGRAEAFF.